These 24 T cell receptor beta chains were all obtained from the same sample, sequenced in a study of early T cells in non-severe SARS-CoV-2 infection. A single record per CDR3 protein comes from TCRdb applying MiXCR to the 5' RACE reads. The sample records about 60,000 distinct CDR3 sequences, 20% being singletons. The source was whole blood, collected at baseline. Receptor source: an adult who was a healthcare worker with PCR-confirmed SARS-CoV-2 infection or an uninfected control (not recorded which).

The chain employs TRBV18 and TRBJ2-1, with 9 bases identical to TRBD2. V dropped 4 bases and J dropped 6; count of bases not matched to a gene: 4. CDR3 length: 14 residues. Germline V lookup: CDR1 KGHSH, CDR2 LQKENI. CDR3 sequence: CASSLGLAGNEQFF. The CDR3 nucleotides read TGTGCCAGCTCACTGGGACTAGCCGGCAATGAGCAGTTCTTC.

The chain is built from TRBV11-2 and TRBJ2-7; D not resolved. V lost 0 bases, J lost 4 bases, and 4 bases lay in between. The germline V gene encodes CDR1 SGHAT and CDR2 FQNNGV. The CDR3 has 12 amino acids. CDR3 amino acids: CASSLEVYEQYF. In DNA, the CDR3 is TGTGCCAGCAGCTTAGAAGTATACGAGCAGTACTTC.

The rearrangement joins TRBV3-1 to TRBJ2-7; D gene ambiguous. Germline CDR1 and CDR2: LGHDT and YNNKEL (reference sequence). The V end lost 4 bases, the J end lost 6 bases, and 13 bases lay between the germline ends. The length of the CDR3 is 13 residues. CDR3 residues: CASSPHRPGEQYF. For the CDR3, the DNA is TGTGCCAGCAGCCCGCACCGGCCCGGCGAGCAGTACTTC.

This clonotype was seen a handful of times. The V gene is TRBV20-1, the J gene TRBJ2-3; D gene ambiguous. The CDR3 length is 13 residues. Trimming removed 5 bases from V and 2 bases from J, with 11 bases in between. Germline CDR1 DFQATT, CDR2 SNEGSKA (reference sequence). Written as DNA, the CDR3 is TGCAGTGCTTCGGACCTACTCACAGATACGCAGTATTTT. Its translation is CSASDLLTDTQYF.

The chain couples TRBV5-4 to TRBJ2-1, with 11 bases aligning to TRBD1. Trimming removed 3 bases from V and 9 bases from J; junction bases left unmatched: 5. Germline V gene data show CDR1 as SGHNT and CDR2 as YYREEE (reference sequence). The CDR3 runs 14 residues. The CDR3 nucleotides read TGTGCCAGCAGCTGGGGACAGGGGGATAGTGAGCAGTTCTTC. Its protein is CASSWGQGDSEQFF.

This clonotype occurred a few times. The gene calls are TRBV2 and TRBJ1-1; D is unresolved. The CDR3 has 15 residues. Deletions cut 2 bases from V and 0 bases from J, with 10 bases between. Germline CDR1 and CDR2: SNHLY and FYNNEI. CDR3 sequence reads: CASSELGILNTEAFF. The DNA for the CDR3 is TGTGCCAGCAGTGAATTGGGGATCTTGAACACTGAAGCTTTCTTT.

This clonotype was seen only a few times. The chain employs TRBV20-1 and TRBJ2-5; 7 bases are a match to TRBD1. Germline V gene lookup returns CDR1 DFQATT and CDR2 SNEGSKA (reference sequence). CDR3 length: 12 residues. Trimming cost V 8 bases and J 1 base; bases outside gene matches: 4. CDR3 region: CSTDRAQETQYF. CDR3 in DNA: TGCAGTACCGACAGGGCCCAAGAGACCCAGTACTTC.

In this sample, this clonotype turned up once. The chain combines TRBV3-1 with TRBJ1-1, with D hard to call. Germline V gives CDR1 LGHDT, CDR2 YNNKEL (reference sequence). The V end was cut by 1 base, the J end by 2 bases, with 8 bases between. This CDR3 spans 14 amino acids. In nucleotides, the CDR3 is TGTGCCAGCAGCCAAGGGGCAAGTAACACTGAAGCTTTCTTT. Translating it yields CASSQGASNTEAFF.

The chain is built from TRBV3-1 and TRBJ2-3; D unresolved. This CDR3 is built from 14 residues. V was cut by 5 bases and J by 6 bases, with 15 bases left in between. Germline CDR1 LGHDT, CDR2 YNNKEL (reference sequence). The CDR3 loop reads CASSNTGNGDTQYF. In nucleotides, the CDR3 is TGTGCCAGCAGCAACACTGGGAACGGGGATACGCAGTATTTT.

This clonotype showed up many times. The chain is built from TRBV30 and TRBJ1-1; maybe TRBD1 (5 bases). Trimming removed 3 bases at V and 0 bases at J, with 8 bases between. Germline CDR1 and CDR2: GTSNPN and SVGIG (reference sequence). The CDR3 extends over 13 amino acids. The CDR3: CAWSPGLNTEAFF. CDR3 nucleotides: TGTGCCTGGAGCCCAGGGTTGAACACTGAAGCTTTCTTT. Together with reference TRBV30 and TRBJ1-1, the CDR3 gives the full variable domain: SQTIHQWPATLVQPVGSPLSLECTVEGTSNPNLYWYRQAAGRGLQLLFYSVGIGQISSEVPQNLSASRPQDRQFILSSKKLLLSDSGFYLCAWSPGLNTEAFFGQGTRLTVV.

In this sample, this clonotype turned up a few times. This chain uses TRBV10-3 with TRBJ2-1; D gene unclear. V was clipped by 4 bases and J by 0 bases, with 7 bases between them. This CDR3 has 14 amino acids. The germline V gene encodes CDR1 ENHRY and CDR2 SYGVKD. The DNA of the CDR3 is TGTGCCATCAGTGGCAGCAGCTCCTACAATGAGCAGTTCTTC. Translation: CAISGSSSYNEQFF.

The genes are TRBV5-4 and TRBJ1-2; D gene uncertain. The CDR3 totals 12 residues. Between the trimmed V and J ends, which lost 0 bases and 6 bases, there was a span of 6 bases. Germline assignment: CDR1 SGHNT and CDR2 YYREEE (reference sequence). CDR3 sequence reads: CASSLEINGYTF. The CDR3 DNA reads TGTGCCAGCAGCTTGGAGATTAATGGCTACACCTTC.

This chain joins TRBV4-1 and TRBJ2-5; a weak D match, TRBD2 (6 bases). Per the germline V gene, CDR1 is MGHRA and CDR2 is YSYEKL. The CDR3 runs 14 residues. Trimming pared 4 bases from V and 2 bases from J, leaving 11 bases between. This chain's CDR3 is CASSRTGGQETQYF. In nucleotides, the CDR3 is TGCGCCAGCAGCCGGACTGGAGGGCAAGAGACCCAGTACTTC.

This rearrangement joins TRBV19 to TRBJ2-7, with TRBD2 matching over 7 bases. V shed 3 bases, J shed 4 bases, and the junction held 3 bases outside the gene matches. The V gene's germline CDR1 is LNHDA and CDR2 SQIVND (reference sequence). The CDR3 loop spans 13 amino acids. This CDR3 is CASSMKGGYEQYF. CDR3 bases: TGTGCCAGTAGTATGAAGGGAGGGTACGAGCAGTACTTC.

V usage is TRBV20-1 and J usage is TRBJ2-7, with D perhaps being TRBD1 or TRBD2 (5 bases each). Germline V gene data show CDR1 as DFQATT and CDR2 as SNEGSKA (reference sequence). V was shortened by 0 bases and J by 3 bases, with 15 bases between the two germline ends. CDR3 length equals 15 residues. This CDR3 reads CSARDQEGPNYEQYF. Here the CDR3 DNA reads TGCAGTGCTAGAGATCAAGAGGGACCGAACTACGAGCAGTACTTC.

The CDR3 region has the DNA TGTGCCATCAAGGCCACAGGGGAGTCCGGGGAGCTGTTTTTT. Protein product: CAIKATGESGELFF. This sequence joins TRBV10-3 and TRBJ2-2; 7 positions agree with TRBD1. The trim removed 7 bases at V and 6 bases at J, leaving 8 bases unmatched. Per germline, CDR1 ENHRY and CDR2 SYGVKD. This CDR3 contains 14 residues.

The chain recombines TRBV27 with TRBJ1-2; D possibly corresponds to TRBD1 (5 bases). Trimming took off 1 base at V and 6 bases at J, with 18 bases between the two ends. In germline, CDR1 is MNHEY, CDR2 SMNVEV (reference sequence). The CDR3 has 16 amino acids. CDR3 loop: CASSLYWDWGVDGYTF. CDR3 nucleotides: TGTGCCAGCAGTTTATATTGGGACTGGGGAGTAGATGGCTACACCTTC.

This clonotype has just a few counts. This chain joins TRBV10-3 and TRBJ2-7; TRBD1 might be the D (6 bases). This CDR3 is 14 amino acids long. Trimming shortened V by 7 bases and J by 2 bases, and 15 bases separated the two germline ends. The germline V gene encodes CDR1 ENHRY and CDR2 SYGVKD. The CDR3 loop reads CAIKDRSLPYEQYF. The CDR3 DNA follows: TGTGCCATCAAAGACAGGTCTCTTCCCTACGAGCAGTACTTC.

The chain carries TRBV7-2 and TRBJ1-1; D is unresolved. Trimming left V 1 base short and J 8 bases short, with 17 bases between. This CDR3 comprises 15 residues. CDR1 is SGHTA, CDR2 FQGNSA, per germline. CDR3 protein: CASSLVPIPRTEAFF. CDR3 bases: TGTGCCAGCAGCTTAGTCCCCATTCCTCGAACCGAAGCTTTCTTT.

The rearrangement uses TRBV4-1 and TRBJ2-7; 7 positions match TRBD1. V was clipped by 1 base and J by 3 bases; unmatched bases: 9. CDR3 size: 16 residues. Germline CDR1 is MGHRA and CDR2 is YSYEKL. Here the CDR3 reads CASSQVARDRNYEQYF. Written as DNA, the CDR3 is TGCGCCAGCAGCCAAGTAGCCCGGGACAGAAACTACGAGCAGTACTTC.

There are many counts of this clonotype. CDR3 in DNA: TGTGCCAGCTCACCTCGAGGACCTAATGAAAAACTGTTTTTT. As protein: CASSPRGPNEKLFF. The chain links TRBV18 to TRBJ1-4; no reliable D call. The CDR3 sequence is 14 residues long. CDR1 KGHSH and CDR2 LQKENI come from the germline V gene. V dropped 3 bases and J dropped 3 bases, with 8 bases sitting between them. Variable domain in full (rest from reference TRBV18 and TRBJ1-4): NAGVMQNPRHLVRRRGQEARLRCSPMKGHSHVYWYRQLPEEGLKFMVYLQKENIIDESGMPKERFSAEFPKEGPSILRIQQVVRGDSAAYFCASSPRGPNEKLFFGSGTQLSVL.

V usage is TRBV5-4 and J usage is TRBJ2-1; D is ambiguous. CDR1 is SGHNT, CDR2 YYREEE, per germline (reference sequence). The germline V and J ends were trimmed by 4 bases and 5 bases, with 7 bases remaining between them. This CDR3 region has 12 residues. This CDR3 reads CASSQQNNEQFF. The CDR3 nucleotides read TGTGCCAGCAGCCAACAGAACAATGAGCAGTTCTTC.

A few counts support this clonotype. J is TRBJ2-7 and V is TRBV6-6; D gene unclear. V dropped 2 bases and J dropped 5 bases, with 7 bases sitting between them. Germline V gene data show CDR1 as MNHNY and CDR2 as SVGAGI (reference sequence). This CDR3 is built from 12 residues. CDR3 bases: TGTGCCAGCAGTTACACCCAGGACGAGCAGTACTTC. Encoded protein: CASSYTQDEQYF.

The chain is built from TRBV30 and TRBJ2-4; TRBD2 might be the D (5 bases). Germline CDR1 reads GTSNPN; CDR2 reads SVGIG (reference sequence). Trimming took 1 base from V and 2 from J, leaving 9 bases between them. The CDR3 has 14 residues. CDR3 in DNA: TGTGCCTGGAGTGAGGGAGCCCCCAAAAACATTCAGTACTTC. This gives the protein CAWSEGAPKNIQYF.